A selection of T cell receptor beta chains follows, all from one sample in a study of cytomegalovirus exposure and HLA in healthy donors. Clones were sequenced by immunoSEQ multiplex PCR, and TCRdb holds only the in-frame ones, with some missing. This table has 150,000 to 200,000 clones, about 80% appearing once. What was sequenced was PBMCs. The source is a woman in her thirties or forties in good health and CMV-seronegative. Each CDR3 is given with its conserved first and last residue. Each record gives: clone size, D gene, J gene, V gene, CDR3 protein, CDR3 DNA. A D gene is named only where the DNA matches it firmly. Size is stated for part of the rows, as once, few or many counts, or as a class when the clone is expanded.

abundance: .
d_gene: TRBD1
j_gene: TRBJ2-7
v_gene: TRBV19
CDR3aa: CASSEDRGGTYEQYF
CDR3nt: TGTGCCAGTAGCGAAGACAGGGGAGGCACCTACGAGCAGTACTTC

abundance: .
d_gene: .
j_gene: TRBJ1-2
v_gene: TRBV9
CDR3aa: CASSPQGYYGYTF
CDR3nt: TGTGCCAGCAGCCCACAGGGATACTATGGCTACACCTTC

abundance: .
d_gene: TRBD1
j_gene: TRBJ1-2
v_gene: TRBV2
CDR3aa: CASSPQGTFYGYTF
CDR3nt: TGTGCCAGCAGTCCACAGGGGACTTTCTATGGCTACACCTTC

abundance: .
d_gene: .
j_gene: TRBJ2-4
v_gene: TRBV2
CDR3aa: CASSDIDTLAKNSQYF
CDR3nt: TGTGCCAGCAGTGACATCGACACTCTAGCCAAAAACAGTCAGTACTTC

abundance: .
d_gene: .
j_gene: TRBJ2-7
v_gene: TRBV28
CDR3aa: CASSNIDREAYEQYF
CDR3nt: TGTGCCAGCAGTAATATAGACAGGGAGGCCTACGAGCAGTACTTC

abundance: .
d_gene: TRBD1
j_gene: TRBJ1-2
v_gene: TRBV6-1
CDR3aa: CASQGTAPYGYTF
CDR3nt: TGTGCCAGCCAAGGGACAGCGCCCTATGGCTACACCTTC

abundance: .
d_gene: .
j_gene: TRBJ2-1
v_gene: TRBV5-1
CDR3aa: CASKKGLPGSYNEQFF
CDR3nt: TGCGCCAGCAAGAAGGGGCTCCCTGGCTCCTACAATGAGCAGTTCTTC

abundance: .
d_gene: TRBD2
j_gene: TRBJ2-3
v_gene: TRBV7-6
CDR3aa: CASSLTSGGGTDTQYF
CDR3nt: TGTGCCAGCAGCTTGACTAGCGGGGGGGGAACAGATACGCAGTATTTT

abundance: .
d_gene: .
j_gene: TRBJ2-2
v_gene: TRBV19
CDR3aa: CAGSQGFYTGELFF
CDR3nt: TGTGCCGGGAGCCAGGGGTTTTACACCGGGGAGCTGTTTTTT

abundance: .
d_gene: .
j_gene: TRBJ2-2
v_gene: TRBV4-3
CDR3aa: CASSQRRGGNTGELFF
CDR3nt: TGCGCCAGCAGCCAACGGAGGGGGGGAAACACCGGGGAGCTGTTTTTT

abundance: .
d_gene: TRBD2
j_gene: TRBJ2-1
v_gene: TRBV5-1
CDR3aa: CASSSGTSGNNEQFF
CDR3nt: TGCGCCAGCAGCTCCGGGACTAGCGGGAACAATGAGCAGTTCTTC

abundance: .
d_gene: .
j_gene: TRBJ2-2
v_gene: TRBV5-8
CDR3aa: CASSARGTGELFF
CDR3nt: TGTGCCAGCAGTGCCAGGGGCACCGGGGAGCTGTTTTTT

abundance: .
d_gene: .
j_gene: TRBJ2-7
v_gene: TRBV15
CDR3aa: CATSRDLAPRPYEQYF
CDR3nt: TGTGCCACCAGCAGAGATCTGGCGCCTAGACCCTACGAGCAGTACTTC

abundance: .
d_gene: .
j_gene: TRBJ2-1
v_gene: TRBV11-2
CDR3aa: CASSLDRRDEQFF
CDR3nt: TGTGCCAGCAGCTTAGACCGGCGGGATGAGCAGTTCTTC

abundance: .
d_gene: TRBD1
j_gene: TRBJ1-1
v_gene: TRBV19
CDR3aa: CASSSTGDTEAFF
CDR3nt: TGTGCCAGTAGTTCCACAGGGGACACTGAAGCTTTCTTT

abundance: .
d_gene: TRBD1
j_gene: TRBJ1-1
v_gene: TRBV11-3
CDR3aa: CASSNRQGAFF
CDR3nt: TGTGCCAGCAGCAACAGACAGGGCGCTTTCTTT

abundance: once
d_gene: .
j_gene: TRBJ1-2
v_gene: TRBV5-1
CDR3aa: CASRPDTPYGYTF
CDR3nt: TGCGCCAGCAGACCGGACACCCCCTATGGCTACACCTTC

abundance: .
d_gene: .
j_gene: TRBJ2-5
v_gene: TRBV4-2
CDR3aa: CASSKMAAGETQYF
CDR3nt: TGTGCCAGCAGCAAAATGGCAGCGGGAGAGACCCAGTACTTC

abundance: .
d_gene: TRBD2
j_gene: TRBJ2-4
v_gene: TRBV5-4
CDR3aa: CASSSRAGINIQYF
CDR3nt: TGTGCCAGCAGCTCGAGAGCGGGGATAAACATTCAGTACTTC

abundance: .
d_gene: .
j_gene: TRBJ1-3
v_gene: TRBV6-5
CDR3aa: CASRSQFSGNTIYF
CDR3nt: TGTGCCAGCAGATCCCAGTTCTCTGGAAACACCATATATTTT

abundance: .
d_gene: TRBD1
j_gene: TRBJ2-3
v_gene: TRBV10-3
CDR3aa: CAISGTGPPDDTQYF
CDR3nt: TGTGCCATCAGTGGGACAGGACCACCGGATGATACGCAGTATTTT

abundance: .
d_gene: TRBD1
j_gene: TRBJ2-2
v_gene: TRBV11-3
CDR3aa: CASSLLQGRGELFF
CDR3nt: TGTGCCAGCAGCTTACTACAGGGGCGTGGGGAGCTGTTTTTT

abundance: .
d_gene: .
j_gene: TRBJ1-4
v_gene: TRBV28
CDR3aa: CASARVNEKLFF
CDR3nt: TGTGCCAGCGCCAGGGTTAATGAAAAACTGTTTTTT

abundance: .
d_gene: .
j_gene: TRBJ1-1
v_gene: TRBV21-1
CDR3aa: CASRPKQGAEAFF
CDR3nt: TGTGCCAGCAGACCAAAACAGGGAGCTGAAGCTTTCTTT

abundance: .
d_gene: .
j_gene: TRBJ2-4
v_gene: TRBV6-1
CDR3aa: CASRRAGENSQYF
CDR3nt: TGTGCCAGCAGGCGGGCAGGGGAAAACAGTCAGTACTTC

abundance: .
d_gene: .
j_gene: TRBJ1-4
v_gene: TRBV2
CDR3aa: CASSLLLTEELFF
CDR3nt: TGTGCCAGCAGCCTGCTCCTCACCGAGGAACTGTTTTTT